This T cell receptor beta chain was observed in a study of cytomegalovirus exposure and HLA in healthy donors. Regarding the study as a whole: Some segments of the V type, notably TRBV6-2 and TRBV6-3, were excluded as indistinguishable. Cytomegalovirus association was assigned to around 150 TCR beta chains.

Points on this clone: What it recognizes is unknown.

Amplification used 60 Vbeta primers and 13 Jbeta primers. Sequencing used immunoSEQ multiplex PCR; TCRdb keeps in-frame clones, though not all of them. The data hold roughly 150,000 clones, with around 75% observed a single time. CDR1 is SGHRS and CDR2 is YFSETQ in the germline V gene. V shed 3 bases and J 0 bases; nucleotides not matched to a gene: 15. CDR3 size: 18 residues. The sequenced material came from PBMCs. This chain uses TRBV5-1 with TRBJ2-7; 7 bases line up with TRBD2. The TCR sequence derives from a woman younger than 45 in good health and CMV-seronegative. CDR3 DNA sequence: TGCGCCAGCAGCTCCCAGGAGTCCGGGGGGATCAGCTCCTACGAGCAGTACTTC. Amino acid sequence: CASSSQESGGISSYEQYF.